The 20 T cell receptor beta chains below come from one sample, sequenced in a study of tumor and adjacent non-tumor tissue in lung cancer. The library came from three nested PCR rounds adapted from ARM-PCR protocols. Using its own MiXCR run on the multiplex PCR reads, TCRdb lists one record per CDR3 protein. Among about 50,000 distinct CDR3 sequences, about 80% were seen once, and the ten largest hold 20% to 30%. The template was RNA from unsorted bulk tissue. Distant lung tissue was collected more than 3 cm away from the tumor edge. Material: distant non-tumor lung tissue. The source is a woman in her fifties or sixties with non-small cell lung cancer.

About this clonotype: A read error may account for a junction end that differs from germline. This chain uses TRBV20-1 with TRBJ2-5; 8 bases are shared with TRBD2. This CDR3 is 15 amino acids long. CDR1 is DFQATT, CDR2 SNEGSKA, per germline (reference sequence). This CDR3 is CSAHPSGRAGETHYF. CDR3 sequence (DNA): TGCAGTGCCCATCCCTCCGGGAGGGCGGGGGAGACCCATTACTTC.

About this clonotype itself: This may arise from a read error, as a much more abundant clone is one base away. The chain joins TRBV14 to TRBJ1-2; tentative D call: TRBD1 (5 bases). Trimming cost V 4 bases and J 10 bases, with 13 bases left between them. Germline values: CDR1 SGHDN, CDR2 FVKESK. There are 12 residues in the CDR3. The CDR3 loop is CASSRQGGDYTF. Here the CDR3 DNA reads TGTGCCAGCAGCCGTCAGGGCGGGGACTACACCTTC.

Turning to this clonotype: In this CDR3 the conserved last residue, phenylalanine or tryptophan, is missing, so a read error is likely. This chain connects TRBV4-1 to TRBJ2-1, with D maybe TRBD1 (6 bases). This CDR3 is 15 amino acids long. The V gene lost 1 base and the J gene lost 3 bases, with 10 bases spanning the gap. Germline assignment: CDR1 MGHRA and CDR2 YSYEKL. The CDR3, as DNA: TGCGCCAGCAGCCAAGTTTCAGGGGTCTACAATGAGCAGTTCATA. Its protein product is CASSQVSGVYNEQFI.

Points on this clonotype: At one end, the junction sequence differs from germline, possibly due to a read error. CDR3 region: CAGSVAGGSTDTQYF. Here the CDR3 DNA reads TGTGCCGGCAGCGTAGCGGGGGGGAGCACAGATACGCAGTATTTT. The J gene is TRBJ2-3, the V gene TRBV7-8; 11 bases fit TRBD2. Germline V gene lookup returns CDR1 SGHVS and CDR2 FQNEAQ. The CDR3 has 15 residues.

This clonotype appeared a few times. This chain connects TRBV13 to TRBJ2-1; D tentatively reads TRBD1 or TRBD2 (5 bases each). Germline loops: CDR1 PRHDT, CDR2 FYEKMQ (reference sequence). Trimming pared 5 bases from V and 7 bases from J, leaving 21 bases between. The CDR3 is 16 residues long. The CDR3 DNA is TGTGCCAGCAGCCCTAGGGGACCCTATGAGTCAAATGAGCAGTTCTTC. Protein product: CASSPRGPYESNEQFF.

The V gene is TRBV6-2 or TRBV6-3, the J gene TRBJ1-1; no reliable D call. V lost 6 bases to trimming and J lost 0 bases, with 20 bases between them. The CDR3 sequence is 17 residues long. Germline V gives CDR1 MNHEY, CDR2 SVGEGT. CDR3 sequence: CASRRPHVEGLNTEAFF. As DNA, the CDR3 is TGTGCCAGCAGGCGTCCCCATGTTGAGGGTTTGAACACTGAAGCTTTCTTT.

A note on this clonotype: This may stem from a read error, because a much larger clone lies one nucleotide away. Since no conserved phenylalanine or tryptophan closes the CDR3, a read error is the likely cause. J is TRBJ1-2 and V is TRBV25-1; 7 nucleotides match TRBD1. The CDR3 spans 13 residues. Germline CDR1 is MGHDK and CDR2 is SYGVNS. After removal of 5 bases from V and 8 bases from J, the junction contained 8 bases not matched to a gene. The CDR3 nucleotides are TGTGCCAGCAGTCCCCAGGGGGGCTGGGGCTACACCATC. This encodes CASSPQGGWGYTI.

Only one count was recorded for this clonotype. A much bigger clone sits one base away, suggesting this may be a read error. This rearrangement joins TRBV7-9 to TRBJ2-2; TRBD1 might be the D (5 bases). Germline loops: CDR1 SEHNR, CDR2 FQNEAQ (reference sequence). The length of the CDR3 is 14 residues. DNA for the CDR3: TGTGCCAACAGCTTCACCCAGGGCCGTGGGGAGCTGTTTTTT. It encodes CANSFTQGRGELFF.

As to this clonotype: A junction boundary mismatches the germline segment, possibly from a read error. The gene calls are TRBV11-2 and TRBJ1-1; the D gene is possibly TRBD1 (6 bases). This CDR3 has 13 amino acids. The V gene's germline CDR1 is SGHAT and CDR2 FQNNGV. This CDR3 is CVSSPHRGTEAFF. In nucleotides, the CDR3 is TGTGTCAGCAGCCCCCATAGGGGGACTGAAGCCTTCTTT. The whole variable domain, remainder taken from reference TRBV11-2 and TRBJ1-1, is EAGVAQSPRYKIIEKRQSVAFWCNPISGHATLYWYQQILGQGPKLLIQFQNNGVVDDSQLPKDRFSAERLKGVDSTLKIQPAKLEDSAVYLCVSSPHRGTEAFFGQGTRLTVV.

The V call is TRBV28, the J call TRBJ2-5; maybe TRBD1 (5 bases). Germline loops: CDR1 MDHEN, CDR2 SYDVKM. This CDR3 is built from 17 residues. The V end was cut by 6 bases, the J end by 0 bases, with 20 bases between. The CDR3 is CASRADSLFLYQETQYF. CDR3 sequence (DNA): TGTGCCAGCAGGGCAGACAGCCTTTTCCTGTACCAAGAGACCCAGTACTTC. The complete variable domain, with remaining parts taken from reference TRBV28 and TRBJ2-5, reads DVKVTQSSRYLVKRTGEKVFLECVQDMDHENMFWYRQDPGLGLRLIYFSYDVKMKEKGDIPEGYSVSREKKERFSLILESASTNQTSMYLCASRADSLFLYQETQYFGPGTRLLVL.

As to this clonotype: One end of the junction is discordant with germline, which a read error may explain. V gene TRBV11-2 combines with J gene TRBJ1-6, with no clear D. The germline gives CDR1 SGHAT, CDR2 FQNNGV. The length of the CDR3 is 14 residues. CDR3 loop: CASSLGASNSPLRF. CDR3 DNA sequence: TGTGCCAGCAGCTTAGGAGCAAGTAATTCGCCCCTCCGCTTT.

As to this clonotype: The junction departs from germline at one end; a sequencing error may be responsible. This chain connects TRBV6-1 to TRBJ2-1; tentative D call: TRBD2 (6 bases). CDR3 length: 15 amino acids. The germline CDR1 and CDR2 sequences are MNHNS and SASEGT. CDR3 nucleotides: TGCGCCAGCCTCCCCAGGGAGGTCTCCTACAATGAGCAGTTCTTC. Protein sequence: CASLPREVSYNEQFF.

A note on this clonotype: The junction shows a germline mismatch at one end, possibly a read error. V is TRBV7-2 and J is TRBJ2-3; no definite D call. In germline, CDR1 is SGHTA, CDR2 FQGNSA. The CDR3 covers 14 residues. This CDR3 reads CVSSPSWNTDTQYF. The CDR3 bases are TGTGTCAGCAGCCCATCGTGGAACACAGATACGCAGTATTTT. Supplemented by reference TRBV7-2 and TRBJ2-3, the full variable domain reads GAGVSQSPSNKVTEKGKDVELRCDPISGHTALYWYRQSLGQGLEFLIYFQGNSAPDKSGLPSDRFSAERTGGSVSTLTIQRTQQEDSAVYLCVSSPSWNTDTQYFGPGTRLTVL.

The chain is built from TRBV11-2 and TRBJ1-4, with a possible D match to TRBD1 (5 bases). Trimming took 0 bases from V and 16 from J, leaving 24 bases between them. The CDR3 runs to 16 residues. Germline V CDR1 and CDR2: SGHAT, FQNNGV. Here the CDR3 DNA reads TGTGCCAGCAGCTTAGAACGTTGGAAGGCCAAAGGGGAACCGTTTTTT. Residues: CASSLERWKAKGEPFF.

Turning to this clonotype: Germline is not matched at one junction end, which may reflect a read error. The J gene is TRBJ1-1, the V gene TRBV5-1, with unresolved D. Germline V lookup: CDR1 SGHRS, CDR2 YFSETQ. The CDR3 runs 15 residues. CDR3 residues: CASRRAWQANTEAFF. CDR3 in DNA: TGCGCCAGCAGGCGTGCTTGGCAGGCGAACACTGAAGCCTTCTTT.

Concerning this clonotype: Since the CDR3 does not end with the conserved phenylalanine or tryptophan, this likely comes from a read error. The rearrangement links TRBV29-1 to TRBJ1-1; 9 nucleotides align to TRBD1. The junction had 11 bases not matched to a gene; V was cut back by 4 bases and J by 8 bases. Germline lookup yields CDR1 SQVTM and CDR2 ANQGSEA. This CDR3 contains 14 residues. This CDR3 reads CSVGPNGTGFEAFS. Here the CDR3 DNA reads TGCAGCGTTGGTCCCAATGGGACAGGGTTCGAAGCTTTCTCT.

Comments on this clonotype: Here the CDR3 omits its conserved ending phenylalanine or tryptophan, so a read error is the likely source. V is TRBV6-2 or TRBV6-3 and J is TRBJ1-5, with 9 positions matching TRBD1. The CDR3 loop spans 17 amino acids. Germline-derived CDR1 and CDR2 are MNHEY and SVGEGT. The V segment lost 7 bases and the J segment 7 bases; nucleotides outside the gene matches: 17. In nucleotides, the CDR3 is TGTGCCAGCACCGCGGGACAGGGAGTAAGTTTGGGACAGCCCCAGCATTAT. Residues: CASTAGQGVSLGQPQHY.

V gene TRBV12-3 or TRBV12-4 combines with J gene TRBJ2-3, with 9 bases matching TRBD1. With 4 bases clipped from V and 7 bases from J, the junction kept 18 bases outside the gene matches. The CDR3 has 18 amino acids. The chain's CDR3 is CASSSPGRDRAFRNTQYF. The CDR3 DNA sequence: TGTGCCAGCAGTTCCCCAGGAAGGGACAGGGCTTTTCGGAATACGCAGTATTTT.

The chain carries TRBV5-4 and TRBJ1-1, with a tentative D call TRBD1 (6 bases). Germline CDR1 and CDR2: SGHNT and YYREEE (reference sequence). V was pared by 6 bases and J by 2 bases, with 20 bases between. This CDR3 has 16 residues. CDR3 sequence reads: CASNSDNRGSNTEAFF. Written as DNA, the CDR3 is TGTGCCAGCAACTCGGACAATAGGGGGAGTAACACTGAAGCTTTCTTT.

Concerning this clonotype itself: One junction end disagrees with the germline gene, perhaps due to a read error. The chain has TRBV20-1 and TRBJ1-1; possible D gene TRBD1, 5 bases. CDR3 size: 13 residues. Germline V gives CDR1 DFQATT, CDR2 SNEGSKA (reference sequence). The CDR3 here is CSVRDQGGTETFF. Here the CDR3 DNA reads TGCAGTGTTAGGGACCAGGGCGGGACTGAAACTTTCTTT.